Shown below are 4 T cell receptor beta chains from a single sample sequenced in a study of blood T cell repertoires in COVID-19. Profiled with immunoSEQ multiplex PCR; TCRdb holds only in-frame clones, not every one. The table shows hundreds of thousands of clones, with over 75% occurring only once. Input material: PBMCs or T cells enriched from blood (not recorded which). These receptors were collected from a woman aged 18-29 years who had been exposed to COVID-19.

This clone was counted between two and nine times. This rearrangement joins TRBV12-3 or TRBV12-4 to TRBJ1-1; 8 bases match TRBD1. This CDR3 spans 13 amino acids. Unmatched junction bases numbered 5, after V lost 7 bases and J lost 4 bases. For the CDR3, the DNA is TGTGCCAGCAAGATAACAGGGGGCACTGAAGCTTTCTTT. Its translation: CASKITGGTEAFF.

J is TRBJ2-1 and V is TRBV13; the match to TRBD2 covers 15 bases. V shed 5 bases and J 0 bases; nucleotides not matched to a gene: 5. This CDR3 is built from 18 residues. Looked up from germline, CDR1 is PRHDT and CDR2 is FYEKMQ (reference sequence). The CDR3 spells CASSVGTSGGSSYNEQFF. The CDR3, as DNA: TGTGCCAGCAGCGTCGGGACTAGCGGGGGGAGCTCCTACAATGAGCAGTTCTTC.

This chain connects TRBV5-3 to TRBJ2-7, with 9 nucleotides matching TRBD2. TRBV5-3 is treated as an ORF (open reading frame) with a function not yet certain. The V and J ends lost 2 bases and 3 bases, in that order; junction bases with no gene match: 6. This CDR3 has 15 amino acids. The DNA of the CDR3 is TGTGCCAGAAGCTTAGCCGGGACTAGCAGCTACGAGCAGTACTTC. Amino acid sequence: CARSLAGTSSYEQYF.

The chain recombines TRBV3-1 (or the pseudogene TRBV3-2) with TRBJ2-3, with 16 bases aligning to TRBD2. The CDR3 spans 17 residues. The V gene end was trimmed by 4 bases and the J gene end by 4 bases; junction bases not matched to a gene: 5. CDR1 is LGHDT, CDR2 YNNKEL, per germline (reference sequence). The CDR3 region has the DNA TGTGCCAGCAGCCTCGCCGGGACTAGCGGGGGGGCAGATACGCAGTATTTT. This sequence encodes CASSLAGTSGGADTQYF.